Listed here are 5 T cell receptor beta chains from one sample, sequenced in a study of blood T cell repertoires in COVID-19. The repertoire was sequenced with immunoSEQ multiplex PCR; TCRdb's copy has only in-frame clones and lacks some. The sample yields about 87,000 clones, 80% to 90% seen once. Sequencing input: peripheral blood. The receptors were gathered from a woman over 75 with active COVID-19.

The J gene is TRBJ2-7, the V gene TRBV10-2; D is unresolved. The germline V gene has CDR1 WSHSY and CDR2 SAAADI. There are 11 residues in the CDR3. V shed 8 bases and J shed 3 bases, with 8 bases lying between them. The CDR3 reads CASRHDYEQYF. The CDR3 DNA sequence: TGCGCCAGCCGACACGACTACGAGCAGTACTTC.

J is TRBJ2-2 and V is TRBV5-1; TRBD1 agrees at 7 bases. The CDR3 covers 13 residues. CDR1 is SGHRS and CDR2 is YFSETQ in the germline V gene. V shed 1 base, J shed 6 bases, and the junction held 0 bases outside the gene matches. This CDR3 reads CASSLQGAGELFF. CDR3 sequence (DNA): TGCGCCAGCAGCTTGCAGGGGGCCGGGGAGCTGTTTTTT.

The gene calls are TRBV5-1 and TRBJ1-4, with 7 bases aligning to TRBD1. Germline V lookup: CDR1 SGHRS, CDR2 YFSETQ. The J segment lost 2 bases and the V segment lost 3 bases, leaving 4 bases of the junction unmatched. The CDR3 length is 15 residues. Written as DNA, the CDR3 is TGCGCCAGCAGCTACAAGACAGGGACTAATGAAAAACTGTTTTTT. Protein product: CASSYKTGTNEKLFF. Using reference TRBV5-1 and TRBJ1-4 for the parts outside the CDR3, the full variable domain is KAGVTQTPRYLIKTRGQQVTLSCSPISGHRSVSWYQQTPGQGLQFLFEYFSETQRNKGNFPGRFSGRQFSNSRSEMNVSTLELGDSALYLCASSYKTGTNEKLFFGSGTQLSVL.

CDR3 loop: CAWSGGQSPLHF. In DNA form, the CDR3 reads TGTGCCTGGAGTGGGGGGCAGTCACCCCTCCACTTT. The V and J genes are TRBV30 and TRBJ1-6, with a possible D match to TRBD1 (6 bases). The germline V gene encodes CDR1 GTSNPN and CDR2 SVGIG (reference sequence). Trimming removed 1 base from V and 10 bases from J, with 8 bases in between. The CDR3 is 12 amino acids. Combining the CDR3 with reference TRBV30 and TRBJ1-6 gives the whole variable domain SQTIHQWPATLVQPVGSPLSLECTVEGTSNPNLYWYRQAAGRGLQLLFYSVGIGQISSEVPQNLSASRPQDRQFILSSKKLLLSDSGFYLCAWSGGQSPLHFGNGTRLTVT.

Only one count was recorded for this clone. This rearrangement joins TRBV23-1 to TRBJ2-5; a possible D gene is TRBD1 (5 bases). TRBV23-1 is marked as an open reading frame, function uncertain. The CDR3 has 13 residues. The V gene lost 8 bases and the J gene lost 5 bases, with 15 bases spanning the gap. DNA for the CDR3: TGCGCCAGCTCCAAGGGCCAGGGTGAGACCCAGTACTTC. It specifies CASSKGQGETQYF.